This T cell receptor (beta chain) emerged from a study of blood T cell repertoires in COVID-19. Those who participated ranged in age from roughly 18 to 100 years and resided in about two dozen US areas. TCRdb keeps only in-frame clones here, not all; method: immunoSEQ multiplex PCR. The repertoire holds around 140,000 clones, with approximately 85% as singletons. The ends were cut back, 4 bases at V and 5 bases at J, with 14 bases in the middle. The CDR3 has 13 residues. CDR1 SQVTM and CDR2 ANQGSEA come from the germline V gene. Sequencing used PBMCs or T cells enriched from blood (not recorded which). The sequence came from a woman between 45 and 65 years old with acute COVID-19. V and J are TRBV29-1 and TRBJ2-5; possibly TRBD2 for D (5 bases). CDR3 in amino acids: CSVGAGLWETQYF. The CDR3, as DNA: TGCAGCGTTGGGGCAGGACTGTGGGAGACCCAGTACTTC.